This entry describes one TCR beta chain. No antigen is known for it. These data belong to a study of T-cell memory formation after mild COVID-19. The germline gives CDR1 SGHRS, CDR2 YFSETQ. The CDR3 has 16 residues. Trimming cost V 0 bases and J 5 bases, with 14 bases left between them. From 5'RACE with constant-segment primers came TCR alpha and TCR beta cDNA libraries that carried sample barcodes and UMIs. TCRdb used MiXCR to reprocess the 5' RACE reads, holding one entry per CDR3 protein. The table lists fewer than 700,000 distinct CDR3 sequences, roughly 20% of them singletons, with roughly 9.1% in the top ten. Study observations and caveats: Clones that got smaller from day 15 to 85 had even CD4/CD8, while clones growing later tipped toward CD4+. The study found contracting CD4+ clones mainly in CM and EM and contracting CD8+ clones in EMRA.

This sequence originates from an adult woman who had mild COVID-19 (a few samples of this study predate the infection). Cell type and time point are not known. The chain recombines TRBV5-1 with TRBJ2-2; D might be TRBD1 or TRBD2, each matching 5 bases. The sequencing input was PBMCs or a T cell subset sorted from them (not recorded which). CDR3 residues: CASSLGGADVTGELFF. CDR3 coding DNA: TGCGCCAGCAGCTTGGGAGGGGCTGATGTAACCGGGGAGCTGTTTTTT.